This record covers a single T cell receptor beta chain. Antigen unknown. These data belong to a study of monozygotic twins with inflammatory bowel disease. Investigators pulled total RNA out of whole blood and did not sort T cells. TCRdb processed the 5' RACE reads again and assigns one entry to each CDR3 protein, with no DNA. The sample is made up of some 450,000 distinct CDR3 sequences, and the top ten hold 2.4% of it. The CDR3 runs to 16 residues. Looked up from germline, CDR1 is SEHNR and CDR2 is FQNEAQ (reference sequence). The study's findings and limits: Since immunosuppressive treatments differed, patient repertoires may have gained added variability.

The specimen sequenced was blood. The chain employs TRBV7-9 and TRBJ1-4; with no DNA, the TCRdb D assignment of TRBD1 cannot be verified. The clonotype originates from a human donor with ulcerative colitis or Crohn's disease, or a healthy co-twin of an affected twin (not recorded which). The CDR3 sequence: CASSTLWWDRLEKLFF.